This T cell receptor (beta chain) was captured by sequencing in a study of OX40 agonist ivuxolimab in advanced cancers. As for the study more broadly: The costimulatory receptor OX40 (CD134) was targeted by ivuxolimab, a fully human IgG2 agonistic monoclonal antibody. Of the roughly 52 dose-escalation patients, hepatocellular carcinoma was present in about 20, melanoma in approximately 15, renal cell carcinoma in 9 and head and neck cancer in 9. In the dose-escalation cohort, around four fifths of patients were male, and the mean age was around 60 years, with a range of about 23 to 85. Partial responses occurred in three dose-escalation patients, of whom one had hepatocellular carcinoma and two had cutaneous melanoma. Intravenous ivuxolimab was administered to patients every 2 weeks at six dose levels: 0.01, 0.1, 0.3, 1.5, 3 and 10 mg/kg. Prior anti-PD-1, anti-PD-L1 or anti-CTLA-4 therapy was permitted, and less than 45% of dose-escalation patients had received checkpoint inhibitors. Peripheral TCRbeta sequencing aimed to test whether ivuxolimab altered TCR sequence diversity and caused clonal T-cell expansion. The paper reports the monotherapy dose-escalation portion (N ≈ 52 patients) of the phase I ivuxolimab trial. Summary of the overall study and its limitations: Low levels of normalized T-cell clonal expansion were also seen in some patients who did not respond. On average, CD8+ T cells showed more expanded clones than CD4+ T cells after ivuxolimab. In the 0.1-3.0 mg/kg groups, partial responders were among the patients with the lowest normalized peripheral clonal expansion, particularly in CD8+ T cells. The antigen specificity of the peripheral T cells that underwent clonal expansion was not determined. Clonal expansion of both CD4+ and CD8+ blood T cells was observed from baseline to week 6 at doses 0.1 to 3.0 mg/kg.

Patients with autoimmune disease history or receiving systemic immunosuppression were excluded from the trial. Peripheral blood for TCR sequencing was drawn from every dose cohort at baseline, at cycle 4 day 1 and at cycle 7 day 1. Samples were obtained from an open-label, multicenter, first-in-human phase I dose-escalation trial of ivuxolimab. Adults with locally advanced or metastatic head and neck squamous cell, hepatocellular, melanoma or renal cell carcinoma were enrolled in the trial. Before TCR sequencing, CD4+ and CD8+ T cells were separately sorted from peripheral blood. As regards this clone: There is no known antigen for this receptor. Qualities for individual bases were not recorded, and no much larger clone is one base off.

To sequence the TCRbeta CDR3 region, genomic DNA was isolated from the sorted cells. The immunoSEQ Assay was used to sequence the TCRbeta CDR3 regions. Entries here come from immuneACCESS through TCRdb and include only in-frame sequences with V and J called. Some clones fail to appear in such tables; in the studies checked, an unresolved V gene covers under half of the shortfall, and the cause of the remainder is unknown. The sample records some 55,000 clones, 60% to 80% of which are singletons. Under 4.5% of the sample rests with the top ten. CDR1 is given as SGHAT and CDR2 as FQNNGV, both from the germline V gene. After removal of 3 bases from V and 1 base from J, the junction retains 4 bases not matched to a gene. The CDR3, cysteine through phenylalanine, is 16 amino acids long. Left in the record is the CDR3 DNA by itself, 48 bases read in frame from the first base.

The sequencing used CD4+ or CD8+ T cells sorted from blood, collected in a trial of the OX40 agonist ivuxolimab. In this chain, TRBV11-2 is recombined with TRBJ2-1, with TRBD2 matching 9 junction bases. The sequence was collected from an adult with an advanced solid tumor such as melanoma, head and neck, liver or kidney cancer. This receptor has the CDR3 CASSLRGGGSYNEQFF. The DNA reads TGTGCCAGCAGCTTGCGCGGGGGGGGGTCCTACAATGAGCAGTTCTTC.